The 30 T cell receptor beta chains below come from one sample, sequenced in a study of T cell changes during pregnancy in multiple sclerosis. The repertoire was sequenced with immunoSEQ multiplex PCR; TCRdb's copy has only in-frame clones and lacks some. The data show about 76,000 clones, with 90% to 95% seen just once and about 0.5% held by the top ten. The sample consisted of peripheral blood, taken in the third trimester of pregnancy. The receptors come from a female donor with multiple sclerosis, enrolled in a pregnancy study.

The chain links TRBV5-4 to TRBJ2-7, with D possibly matching TRBD2 (6 bases). V lost 3 bases to trimming and J lost 0 bases, with 10 bases between them. The CDR3 has 14 amino acids. Looked up from germline, CDR1 is SGHNT and CDR2 is YYREEE (reference sequence). CDR3 protein: CASSSDGGSYEQYF. The DNA of the CDR3 is TGTGCCAGCAGCTCGGACGGGGGCTCCTACGAGCAGTACTTC. Based on the CDR3 plus reference TRBV5-4 and TRBJ2-7, the full variable domain is ETGVTQSPTHLIKTRGQQVTLRCSSQSGHNTVSWYQQALGQGPQFIFQYYREEENGRGNFPPRFSGLQFPNYSSELNVNALELDDSALYLCASSSDGGSYEQYFGPGTRLTVT.

V gene TRBV9 combines with J gene TRBJ2-2, with D possibly TRBD2 on 5 matching bases. The CDR3 has 16 amino acids. Germline lookup yields CDR1 SGDLS and CDR2 YYNGEE. Deletions cut 0 bases from V and 1 base from J, with 10 bases between. As DNA, the CDR3 is TGTGCCAGCAGCGTAGGGGTAGGGAGGAACACCGGGGAGCTGTTTTTT. The encoded protein is CASSVGVGRNTGELFF.

V and J are TRBV5-8 and TRBJ2-2, with D maybe TRBD1 (7 bases). Germline V gene lookup returns CDR1 SGHTS and CDR2 YDEGEE. The CDR3 length is 15 residues. V lost 4 bases and J 3 bases, leaving 13 bases between the germline ends. CDR3 sequence (DNA): TGTGCCAGCAGCGCGACAGGGACTCACACCGGGGAGCTGTTTTTT. This sequence encodes CASSATGTHTGELFF.

The chain combines TRBV5-6 with TRBJ1-1; 9 bases match TRBD1. Germline loops: CDR1 SGHDT, CDR2 YYEEEE. The ends lost 4 bases at V and 4 bases at J; junction bases unmatched: 11. The length of the CDR3 is 16 residues. CDR3 loop: CASSLDGTGHTTEAFF. The CDR3 coding sequence is TGTGCCAGCAGCCTAGACGGGACAGGGCATACCACTGAAGCTTTCTTT.

The genes are TRBV7-2 and TRBJ1-2; 12 bases are a match to TRBD1. The length of the CDR3 is 15 residues. V was pared by 1 base and J by 7 bases, with 4 bases of the junction left unmatched. CDR1 and CDR2 (germline): SGHTA, FQGNSA. CDR3: CASSLESGQGAGYTF. The CDR3 nucleotides read TGTGCCAGCAGCTTAGAGTCGGGACAGGGGGCTGGCTACACCTTC.

This chain joins TRBV27 and TRBJ2-7, with 9 positions matching TRBD1. There are 14 residues in the CDR3. The junction had 4 bases not matched to a gene; V was cut back by 7 bases and J by 0 bases. CDR1 is MNHEY and CDR2 is SMNVEV in the germline V gene (reference sequence). The CDR3 coding sequence is TGTGCCAGCACCAGACAGGGGGGCTCCTACGAGCAGTACTTC. Amino acid sequence: CASTRQGGSYEQYF.

The chain recombines TRBV9 with TRBJ2-5, with TRBD1 identical over 9 bases. Unmatched junction bases numbered 3, after V lost 0 bases and J lost 3 bases. The CDR3 is made up of 15 amino acids. Germline values: CDR1 SGDLS, CDR2 YYNGEE. The CDR3 DNA follows: TGTGCCAGCAGCGTAGTCGGGACAGGGAAAGAGACCCAGTACTTC. Translating gives CASSVVGTGKETQYF.

The chain couples TRBV19 to TRBJ1-1; 8 nucleotides match TRBD1. This CDR3 contains 13 residues. V shed 6 bases, J shed 4 bases, and the junction held 4 bases outside the gene matches. The germline V gene encodes CDR1 LNHDA and CDR2 SQIVND (reference sequence). The CDR3 here is CASSDRGVTEAFF. The CDR3 region has the DNA TGTGCCAGTAGCGACAGGGGAGTCACTGAAGCTTTCTTT.

The J gene is TRBJ2-7, the V gene TRBV9; 8 bases are a match to TRBD2. This CDR3 comprises 15 residues. Germline lookup yields CDR1 SGDLS and CDR2 YYNGEE. Unmatched junction bases numbered 5, after V lost 0 bases and J lost 3 bases. The CDR3: CASSVGNGGDYEQYF. The CDR3 coding sequence is TGTGCCAGCAGCGTAGGGAACGGGGGGGACTACGAGCAGTACTTC.

This clone was seen a single time. This chain joins TRBV7-2 and TRBJ2-2; no firm D call. There are 15 residues in the CDR3. The germline CDR1 and CDR2 sequences are SGHTA and FQGNSA. V lost 1 base to trimming and J lost 2 bases, with 8 bases between them. The CDR3 sequence is CASSLVFGNTGELFF. CDR3 nucleotide sequence: TGTGCCAGCAGCTTAGTTTTCGGTAACACCGGGGAGCTGTTTTTT.

The gene calls are TRBV7-9 and TRBJ2-5; D gene ambiguous. The CDR3 is 13 amino acids. The germline gives CDR1 SEHNR, CDR2 FQNEAQ (reference sequence). Trimming pared 3 bases from V and 2 bases from J, leaving 7 bases between. The CDR3 region has the DNA TGTGCCAGCAGCTTTGACAAGCAAGAGACCCAGTACTTC. It yields the protein CASSFDKQETQYF.

The chain employs TRBV19 and TRBJ1-2; D unresolved. Germline V gene lookup returns CDR1 LNHDA and CDR2 SQIVND (reference sequence). The CDR3 is made up of 14 amino acids. The V gene lost 4 bases and the J gene lost 10 bases, with 19 bases spanning the gap. The CDR3 nucleotides read TGTGCCAGTAGTAATTCAGGTATCTATGCTGACTACACCTTC. Translating it yields CASSNSGIYADYTF. Filled out from reference TRBV19 and TRBJ1-2, the complete variable domain reads DGGITQSPKYLFRKEGQNVTLSCEQNLNHDAMYWYRQDPGQGLRLIYYSQIVNDFQKGDIAEGYSVSREKKESFPLTVTSAQKNPTAFYLCASSNSGIYADYTFGSGTRLTVV.

The chain combines TRBV5-6 with TRBJ2-7, with D perhaps matching TRBD1 (6 bases). CDR1 is SGHDT and CDR2 is YYEEEE in the germline V gene. The CDR3 runs 12 residues. V was shortened by 2 bases and J by 4 bases, with 7 bases between the two germline ends. This chain's CDR3 is CASSFGQYEQYF. DNA for the CDR3: TGTGCCAGCAGCTTCGGACAGTACGAGCAGTACTTC. The whole variable domain, filled in from reference TRBV5-6 and TRBJ2-7, reads DAGVTQSPTHLIKTRGQQVTLRCSPKSGHDTVSWYQQALGQGPQFIFQYYEEEERQRGNFPDRFSGHQFPNYSSELNVNALLLGDSALYLCASSFGQYEQYFGPGTRLTVT.

The rearrangement uses TRBV7-8 and TRBJ2-7; no clear D gene. This CDR3 contains 11 residues. CDR1 and CDR2 from the germline V gene are SGHVS and FQNEAQ. Deletions cut 2 bases from V and 5 bases from J, with 4 bases between. The CDR3 here is CASSLQNEQYF. For the CDR3, the DNA is TGTGCCAGCAGCTTACAAAACGAGCAGTACTTC.

J is TRBJ2-1 and V is TRBV7-3; possible D gene TRBD1, 6 bases. The length of the CDR3 is 16 residues. The ends were cut back, 5 bases at V and 4 bases at J, with 18 bases in the middle. The germline V gene has CDR1 SGHTA and CDR2 FQGTGA. The CDR3 region is CASSISGTRGYNEQFF. The CDR3 DNA follows: TGTGCCAGCAGCATCTCCGGGACAAGGGGTTACAATGAGCAGTTCTTC.

This rearrangement joins TRBV7-2 to TRBJ1-1; D not certain. V was trimmed by 1 base and J by 1 base, leaving 13 bases between them. This CDR3 spans 16 amino acids. Looked up from germline, CDR1 is SGHTA and CDR2 is FQGNSA. Written as DNA, the CDR3 is TGTGCCAGCAGCTTAGGCGTCTCCCCCCGGAACACTGAAGCTTTCTTT. Its protein is CASSLGVSPRNTEAFF.

The rearrangement uses TRBV9 and TRBJ1-6; 8 nucleotides match TRBD1. The CDR3 consists of 16 residues. The V segment lost 3 bases and the J segment 7 bases; nucleotides outside the gene matches: 9. Germline V gene sequence: CDR1 SGDLS, CDR2 YYNGEE. The CDR3 reads CASSAAGTGWNSPLHF. In nucleotides, the CDR3 is TGTGCCAGCAGCGCTGCGGGGACAGGCTGGAATTCACCCCTCCACTTT.

This chain connects TRBV7-9 to TRBJ2-1; a possible D gene is TRBD2 (5 bases). The CDR3 is 14 amino acids. CDR1 is SEHNR, CDR2 FQNEAQ, per germline (reference sequence). V shed 5 bases and J shed 4 bases, with 12 bases lying between them. The chain's CDR3 is CASSAESGYNEQFF. The CDR3, as DNA: TGTGCCAGCAGCGCAGAGTCGGGATACAATGAGCAGTTCTTC. Filled out from reference TRBV7-9 and TRBJ2-1, the complete variable domain reads DTGVSQNPRHKITKRGQNVTFRCDPISEHNRLYWYRQTLGQGPEFLTYFQNEAQLEKSRLLSDRFSAERPKGSFSTLEIQRTEQGDSAMYLCASSAESGYNEQFFGPGTRLTVL.

V gene TRBV19 combines with J gene TRBJ1-5; no clear D. The germline CDR1 and CDR2 sequences are LNHDA and SQIVND (reference sequence). The V end was cut by 7 bases, the J end by 8 bases, with 9 bases between. The CDR3 contains 11 residues. Written as DNA, the CDR3 is TGTGCCAGTACCGACGGGGAGCCCCAGCATTTT. This sequence encodes CASTDGEPQHF.

The chain uses TRBV2 and TRBJ2-3; 11 positions agree with TRBD2. This CDR3 has 15 amino acids. V was pared by 5 bases and J by 2 bases, with 3 bases of the junction left unmatched. Germline V CDR1 and CDR2: SNHLY, FYNNEI. DNA for the CDR3: TGTGCCAGCAGTTTAGCGGGGGGGCACACAGATACGCAGTATTTT. Residues: CASSLAGGHTDTQYF.

J is TRBJ1-2 and V is TRBV4-3; D perhaps matches TRBD1 (5 bases). Per the germline V gene, CDR1 is LGHNA and CDR2 is YSLEER. The length of the CDR3 is 13 residues. V lost 8 bases and J lost 3, with 13 bases in between. CDR3 amino acids: CASGWGGDYGYTF. The CDR3 nucleotides read TGCGCCAGCGGCTGGGGCGGTGACTATGGCTACACCTTC.

This sequence joins TRBV6-5 and TRBJ1-5, with 8 nucleotides matching TRBD1. In germline, CDR1 is MNHEY, CDR2 SVGAGI. J was trimmed by 2 bases and V by 6 bases; bases with no gene match: 6. The CDR3 extends over 15 amino acids. The CDR3 reads CASSLDRDRNQPQHF. CDR3 DNA: TGTGCCAGCAGCCTGGACAGGGATCGCAATCAGCCCCAGCATTTT.

The genes are TRBV2 and TRBJ2-5; D gene uncertain. The CDR3 covers 13 residues. With 8 bases removed from V and 3 bases from J, the gap between germline ends came to 13 bases. Germline CDR1 SNHLY, CDR2 FYNNEI. Here the CDR3 DNA reads TGTGCCAGCGACACGCAAAGTGAAGAGACCCAGTACTTC. Its protein product is CASDTQSEETQYF.

This chain links TRBV11-1 with TRBJ1-6; the D gene is possibly TRBD1 (6 bases). This CDR3 spans 13 amino acids. V lost 3 bases, J lost 7 bases, and 7 bases lay in between. In germline, CDR1 is SGHAT, CDR2 FQDESV (reference sequence). CDR3 residues: CASSLGHNSPLHF. The DNA for the CDR3 is TGTGCCAGCAGCTTGGGACACAATTCACCCCTCCACTTT.

V usage is TRBV7-9 and J usage is TRBJ2-5; perhaps TRBD1 as D (5 bases). Trimming took off 0 bases at V and 0 bases at J, with 5 bases between the two ends. Germline CDR1 is SEHNR and CDR2 is FQNEAQ (reference sequence). The CDR3 is 14 amino acids. CDR3 protein: CASSLARDQETQYF. For the CDR3, the DNA is TGTGCCAGCAGCTTAGCCAGGGACCAAGAGACCCAGTACTTC.

The gene calls are TRBV6-5 and TRBJ2-7, with 7 bases identical to TRBD1. Germline-derived CDR1 and CDR2 are MNHEY and SVGAGI. The ends lost 4 bases at V and 6 bases at J; junction bases unmatched: 15. The CDR3 length is 16 residues. CDR3 sequence reads: CASSSSRQGIYVEQYF. The CDR3 DNA reads as TGTGCCAGCAGTTCCAGCCGACAGGGAATCTACGTCGAGCAGTACTTC.

The chain links TRBV13 to TRBJ1-6, with D unresolved. The germline V and J ends were trimmed by 4 bases and 3 bases, with 10 bases remaining between them. The germline CDR1 and CDR2 sequences are PRHDT and FYEKMQ (reference sequence). The CDR3 sequence is 15 residues long. CDR3 amino acids: CASSSRDDYNSPLHF. DNA for the CDR3: TGTGCCAGCAGCTCTAGAGACGACTATAATTCACCCCTCCACTTT.

The chain couples TRBV19 to TRBJ2-3; D is perhaps TRBD1 (6 bases). Germline V gene data show CDR1 as LNHDA and CDR2 as SQIVND (reference sequence). The CDR3 loop spans 13 amino acids. The V gene lost 3 bases and the J gene lost 5 bases, with 9 bases spanning the gap. The CDR3 loop reads CASSIYREDTQYF. CDR3 DNA: TGTGCCAGTAGTATCTACAGGGAAGATACGCAGTATTTT.

The chain joins TRBV7-9 to TRBJ2-7; TRBD1 aligns across 9 bases. The germline gives CDR1 SEHNR, CDR2 FQNEAQ (reference sequence). V shed 5 bases, J shed 1 base, and the junction held 9 bases outside the gene matches. CDR3 length: 16 amino acids. This CDR3 is CASSPRQGEVSYEQYF. Written as DNA, the CDR3 is TGTGCCAGCAGCCCACGACAGGGGGAGGTTTCCTACGAGCAGTACTTC.

The V and J genes are TRBV30 and TRBJ2-1; 12 bases are a match to TRBD1. V lost 3 bases to trimming and J lost 8 bases; unmatched junction nucleotides: 2. CDR3 length: 13 residues. CDR1 GTSNPN and CDR2 SVGIG come from the germline V gene (reference sequence). For the CDR3, the DNA is TGTGCCTGGAGCGGGACAGGGGGCTATGAGCAGTTCTTC. Protein: CAWSGTGGYEQFF.